This TCR beta chain was identified in a study of cytomegalovirus exposure and HLA in healthy donors. Study findings and constraints: In vitro confirmation showed a few CMV-associated chains to be CMV antigen specific.

Method: immunoSEQ multiplex PCR; TCRdb's copy keeps in-frame clones and lacks some. The data hold 250,000 to 350,000 clones, with approximately 90% observed a single time. V was pared by 3 bases and J by 7 bases, with 12 bases between. There are 13 residues in the CDR3. CDR1 and CDR2 (germline): MGHRA, YSYEKL. Turning to this clone: What it recognizes is unknown.

The sequenced material came from PBMCs. The chain employs TRBV4-1 and TRBJ1-1; tentatively, D is TRBD1 (5 bases). This TCR was sampled from a woman aged 18-30 years in good health and CMV-seronegative. CDR3 bases: TGCGCCAGCAGCCACGGACCCAGGGATGAAGCTTTCTTT. It translates to CASSHGPRDEAFF.